The rows below give T cell receptor beta chains drawn from one sample of a study of CD8+ T cells in alopecia areata. Measured with immunoSEQ multiplex PCR; TCRdb has only the in-frame clones, and not every one. The table shows about 150,000 clones, with about 51% occurring only once. The sample was CD8+ T cells sorted from blood, taken at week 4, from a patient treated with tofacitinib. These receptor sequences come from a human donor with alopecia areata. Each CDR3 is given with its conserved first and last residue. D genes are given only for firm matches. Clone size appears in some rows only: once, few, many, or a class for an expanded clone.

d_call: NA
j_call: TRBJ1-6
v_call: TRBV15
clone_size: few
cdr3_nt: TGTGCCACCAGCAGAATAACAGCTCCTAATTCACCCCTCCACTTT
cdr3_aa: CATSRITAPNSPLHF

d_call: TRBD1
j_call: TRBJ1-2
v_call: TRBV6-5
clone_size: NA
cdr3_nt: TGTGCCAGCACCTTCCGAGAGGGACAGGTCTATGGCTACACCTTC
cdr3_aa: CASTFREGQVYGYTF

d_call: TRBD2
j_call: TRBJ2-3
v_call: TRBV9
clone_size: NA
cdr3_nt: TGTGCCAGCAGCTCGAGCGGGGGCACAGATACGCAGTATTTT
cdr3_aa: CASSSSGGTDTQYF

d_call: TRBD1
j_call: TRBJ2-7
v_call: TRBV10-3
clone_size: few
cdr3_nt: TGTGCCACCGGGACAGCTTACGAGCAGTACTTC
cdr3_aa: CATGTAYEQYF

d_call: TRBD1
j_call: TRBJ1-5
v_call: TRBV27
clone_size: once
cdr3_nt: TGTGCCAGCAGTCAGACAGGGGGTAATCAGCCCCAGCATTTT
cdr3_aa: CASSQTGGNQPQHF

d_call: TRBD2
j_call: TRBJ2-1
v_call: TRBV20-1
clone_size: NA
cdr3_nt: TGCAGTTCTACTAGCGATGAGCAGTTCTTC
cdr3_aa: CSSTSDEQFF

d_call: NA
j_call: TRBJ2-6
v_call: TRBV19
clone_size: once
cdr3_nt: TGTGCCAGTAGTATAGGGGACGAGGGAGCCGGGGCCAACGTCCTGACTTTC
cdr3_aa: CASSIGDEGAGANVLTF

d_call: TRBD2
j_call: TRBJ2-7
v_call: TRBV13
clone_size: NA
cdr3_nt: TGTGCCAGCAGCCCCCCTTCTAGCGGGGACTCCTACGAGCAGTACTTC
cdr3_aa: CASSPPSSGDSYEQYF

d_call: TRBD1
j_call: TRBJ1-6
v_call: TRBV9
clone_size: NA
cdr3_nt: TGTGCCAGCAGCCTAGGGACAGGGAGTTCGAATTCACCCCTCCACTTT
cdr3_aa: CASSLGTGSSNSPLHF

d_call: NA
j_call: TRBJ1-2
v_call: TRBV29-1
clone_size: NA
cdr3_nt: TGCAGCGTTGTAGGGGACCATGGCTACACCTTC
cdr3_aa: CSVVGDHGYTF

d_call: TRBD1
j_call: TRBJ2-7
v_call: TRBV5-1
clone_size: NA
cdr3_nt: TGCGCCAGCAGCTTGGGGACAGGGGTTTACGAGCAGTACTTC
cdr3_aa: CASSLGTGVYEQYF

d_call: TRBD1
j_call: TRBJ2-1
v_call: TRBV9
clone_size: NA
cdr3_nt: TGTGCCAGCAGCCAACCCGGGACAGCTGGGGATGAGCAGTTCTTC
cdr3_aa: CASSQPGTAGDEQFF

d_call: NA
j_call: TRBJ2-7
v_call: TRBV10-2
clone_size: few
cdr3_nt: TGCGCCACCCAGGGATCCGAGCAGTACTTC
cdr3_aa: CATQGSEQYF

d_call: NA
j_call: TRBJ2-2
v_call: TRBV5-4
clone_size: NA
cdr3_nt: TGTGCCAGCAGCTTGGGGCAGGGTGGCACCGGGGAGCTGTTTTTT
cdr3_aa: CASSLGQGGTGELFF

d_call: TRBD1
j_call: TRBJ2-4
v_call: TRBV7-9
clone_size: once
cdr3_nt: TGTGCCAGCAGCCCCCCCGGGACAGGGAAAAACATTCAGTACTTC
cdr3_aa: CASSPPGTGKNIQYF

d_call: TRBD2
j_call: TRBJ2-2
v_call: TRBV9
clone_size: NA
cdr3_nt: TGTGCCAGCAGCGTTCCTAGCGGGGGGACTAACACCGGGGAGCTGTTTTTT
cdr3_aa: CASSVPSGGTNTGELFF

d_call: TRBD1
j_call: TRBJ2-6
v_call: TRBV29-1
clone_size: few
cdr3_nt: TGCAGCGTTGTCGGTACAGGGGTATCTGGGGCCAACGTCCTGACTTTC
cdr3_aa: CSVVGTGVSGANVLTF

d_call: NA
j_call: TRBJ2-7
v_call: TRBV6-5
clone_size: few
cdr3_nt: TGTGCCAGCAGTGTCTACAGGGACGCCTACGAGCAGTACTTC
cdr3_aa: CASSVYRDAYEQYF

d_call: NA
j_call: TRBJ2-3
v_call: TRBV4-1
clone_size: NA
cdr3_nt: TGCGCCAGCAGCCAAGAGAAGTTCACAGATACGCAGTATTTT
cdr3_aa: CASSQEKFTDTQYF

d_call: NA
j_call: TRBJ1-2
v_call: TRBV11-2
clone_size: NA
cdr3_nt: TGTGCCAGCAGCTCACCGACAAAACTTAACTATGGCTACACCTTC
cdr3_aa: CASSSPTKLNYGYTF

d_call: NA
j_call: TRBJ2-2
v_call: TRBV7-6
clone_size: NA
cdr3_nt: TGTGCCAGCAGCGATGTCAACCGGGGCTCCACCGGGGAGCTGTTTTTT
cdr3_aa: CASSDVNRGSTGELFF

d_call: NA
j_call: TRBJ2-3
v_call: TRBV5-4
clone_size: few
cdr3_nt: TGTGCCAGCAGCCCGAGACAGGATACGCAGTATTTT
cdr3_aa: CASSPRQDTQYF

d_call: TRBD1
j_call: TRBJ2-7
v_call: TRBV4-3
clone_size: NA
cdr3_nt: TGCGCCAGCAGCCTTAGACAGGGGGCTAACTACGAGCAGTACTTC
cdr3_aa: CASSLRQGANYEQYF

d_call: NA
j_call: TRBJ2-3
v_call: TRBV5-1
clone_size: few
cdr3_nt: TGCGCCAGCAGCTTGACGACGGGCAACACAGATACGCAGTATTTT
cdr3_aa: CASSLTTGNTDTQYF

d_call: NA
j_call: TRBJ2-7
v_call: TRBV12-5
clone_size: once
cdr3_nt: TGTGCTAGTGAAGGTTTTTATGACAGCAGCTCCTACGAGCAGTACTTC
cdr3_aa: CASEGFYDSSSYEQYF

d_call: TRBD2
j_call: TRBJ2-7
v_call: TRBV2
clone_size: NA
cdr3_nt: TGTGCCAGCAGTCCGACTAGCGGAATAGGGGAGCAGTACTTC
cdr3_aa: CASSPTSGIGEQYF

d_call: NA
j_call: TRBJ2-3
v_call: TRBV30
clone_size: NA
cdr3_nt: TGTGCCTGGAGTATCCCGACAAGGAGGTCAGATACGCAGTATTTT
cdr3_aa: CAWSIPTRRSDTQYF

d_call: TRBD2
j_call: TRBJ2-3
v_call: TRBV4-3
clone_size: few
cdr3_nt: TGCGCCAGCAGCCAAGAGGAGGGCGGGGGAGGAGATACGCAGTATTTT
cdr3_aa: CASSQEEGGGGDTQYF

d_call: NA
j_call: TRBJ2-7
v_call: TRBV18
clone_size: few
cdr3_nt: TGTGCCAGCTCACCCCATGATGGGACCGACTTCAGCTCCTACGAGCAGTACTTC
cdr3_aa: CASSPHDGTDFSSYEQYF

d_call: TRBD2
j_call: TRBJ2-3
v_call: TRBV9
clone_size: NA
cdr3_nt: TGTGCCAGCAGCGTAGGACTAGCGGGAGTCACAGATACGCAGTATTTT
cdr3_aa: CASSVGLAGVTDTQYF

d_call: TRBD1
j_call: TRBJ2-1
v_call: TRBV4-1
clone_size: NA
cdr3_nt: TGCGCCAGCAGCCATGAGCCGGGACAGGACAATGAGCAGTTCTTC
cdr3_aa: CASSHEPGQDNEQFF

d_call: NA
j_call: TRBJ2-1
v_call: TRBV7-9
clone_size: NA
cdr3_nt: TGTGCCAGCAGCCGTGGAAGCTCCTACAATGAGCAGTTCTTC
cdr3_aa: CASSRGSSYNEQFF

d_call: TRBD1
j_call: TRBJ2-3
v_call: TRBV6-5
clone_size: NA
cdr3_nt: TGTGCCAGCAGCTGGGACAGGGGTGCAGATACGCAGTATTTT
cdr3_aa: CASSWDRGADTQYF

d_call: NA
j_call: TRBJ2-6
v_call: TRBV5-4
clone_size: NA
cdr3_nt: TGTGCCAGCAGCTTACCCCAGCAGGGGATTAGCTCTGGGGCCAACGTCCTGACTTTC
cdr3_aa: CASSLPQQGISSGANVLTF

d_call: NA
j_call: TRBJ1-1
v_call: TRBV29-1
clone_size: NA
cdr3_nt: TGCAGCGTTGAACTTGAGAACACTGAAGCTTTCTTT
cdr3_aa: CSVELENTEAFF

d_call: NA
j_call: TRBJ1-2
v_call: TRBV10-3
clone_size: many
cdr3_nt: TGTGCCATCAGTGAAGGACAGAATGGCTACACCTTC
cdr3_aa: CAISEGQNGYTF

d_call: TRBD2
j_call: TRBJ2-3
v_call: TRBV27
clone_size: few
cdr3_nt: TGTGCCAGCAGTTACGAAGGCGGGGGGATTAGCACAGATACGCAGTATTTT
cdr3_aa: CASSYEGGGISTDTQYF

d_call: TRBD1
j_call: TRBJ1-2
v_call: TRBV18
clone_size: medium-sized
cdr3_nt: TGTGCCAGCTCACCTCGACAGGGTGACTATGGCTACACCTTC
cdr3_aa: CASSPRQGDYGYTF

d_call: NA
j_call: TRBJ2-3
v_call: TRBV4-2
clone_size: NA
cdr3_nt: TGTGCCAGCAGCCAAGGGACGGAAGGCACAGATACGCAGTATTTT
cdr3_aa: CASSQGTEGTDTQYF

d_call: TRBD1
j_call: TRBJ1-1
v_call: TRBV7-9
clone_size: few
cdr3_nt: TGTGCCAGCAGCCCCCTGACAGGGTCCACTGAGGCTTTCTTT
cdr3_aa: CASSPLTGSTEAFF

d_call: NA
j_call: TRBJ2-7
v_call: TRBV6-6
clone_size: NA
cdr3_nt: TGTGCCAGCAGTTCCAGGGGCTACGAGCAGTACTTC
cdr3_aa: CASSSRGYEQYF

d_call: TRBD1
j_call: TRBJ2-7
v_call: TRBV29-1
clone_size: NA
cdr3_nt: TGCAGCGCCGGGACAGGCTCCTACGAGCAGTACTTC
cdr3_aa: CSAGTGSYEQYF

d_call: NA
j_call: TRBJ2-5
v_call: TRBV6-6
clone_size: NA
cdr3_nt: TGTGCCAGCAGTTACTTCCCACAAGAGACCCAGTACTTC
cdr3_aa: CASSYFPQETQYF

d_call: NA
j_call: TRBJ2-5
v_call: TRBV11-2
clone_size: NA
cdr3_nt: TGTGCCAGCAGCCCGCTTTTTCAAGAGACCCAGTACTTC
cdr3_aa: CASSPLFQETQYF

d_call: NA
j_call: TRBJ2-7
v_call: TRBV5-6
clone_size: NA
cdr3_nt: TGTGCCAGCAGCTTGATTAATAGCGTTCACTCCTACGAGCAGTACTTC
cdr3_aa: CASSLINSVHSYEQYF

d_call: NA
j_call: TRBJ2-2
v_call: TRBV6-5
clone_size: few
cdr3_nt: TGTGCCAGCAGTTACATGGACGGAGGGCTCACCGGGGAGCTGTTTTTT
cdr3_aa: CASSYMDGGLTGELFF

d_call: NA
j_call: TRBJ1-1
v_call: TRBV7-9
clone_size: NA
cdr3_nt: TGTGCCAGCAGCCTGCAGCAAGGGTTGGAAACTGAAGCTTTCTTT
cdr3_aa: CASSLQQGLETEAFF

d_call: TRBD1
j_call: TRBJ1-2
v_call: TRBV10-3
clone_size: NA
cdr3_nt: TGTGCCATCAGTGGGTTTCACCGGGACAGGGGTCTGAACTATGGCTACACCTTC
cdr3_aa: CAISGFHRDRGLNYGYTF

d_call: NA
j_call: TRBJ2-3
v_call: TRBV5-6
clone_size: few
cdr3_nt: TGTGCCAGCAGCGAGGCAGATACGCAGTATTTT
cdr3_aa: CASSEADTQYF

d_call: NA
j_call: TRBJ2-5
v_call: TRBV6-6
clone_size: NA
cdr3_nt: TGTGCCAGCAGCCTTCTCTGGTACCAAGAGACCCAGTACTTC
cdr3_aa: CASSLLWYQETQYF

d_call: NA
j_call: TRBJ2-2
v_call: TRBV5-6
clone_size: NA
cdr3_nt: TGTGCCAGCAGCTTGGTACGGTTGAAGGGGGAGCTGTTTTTT
cdr3_aa: CASSLVRLKGELFF

d_call: NA
j_call: TRBJ2-2
v_call: TRBV9
clone_size: once
cdr3_nt: TGTGCCAGCAGCGTAGTTGGACTCGCGGTCACCGGGGAGCTGTTTTTT
cdr3_aa: CASSVVGLAVTGELFF

d_call: TRBD2
j_call: TRBJ2-1
v_call: TRBV10-3
clone_size: few
cdr3_nt: TGTGCCATCAGTCCGCGGGGGGGCCGGAATGAGCAGTTCTTC
cdr3_aa: CAISPRGGRNEQFF

d_call: NA
j_call: TRBJ1-1
v_call: TRBV5-4
clone_size: few
cdr3_nt: TGTGCCAGCAGAGGGAACACTGAAGCTTTCTTT
cdr3_aa: CASRGNTEAFF

d_call: NA
j_call: TRBJ2-7
v_call: TRBV7-9
clone_size: NA
cdr3_nt: TGTGCCAGCAGCCACCCGGACCAGCGGGAGCAGTACTTC
cdr3_aa: CASSHPDQREQYF

d_call: NA
j_call: TRBJ2-2
v_call: TRBV30
clone_size: NA
cdr3_nt: TGTGCCTGGAGTGTAGGACCCCCCGGGGAGCTGTTTTTT
cdr3_aa: CAWSVGPPGELFF

d_call: NA
j_call: TRBJ1-2
v_call: TRBV10-3
clone_size: NA
cdr3_nt: TGTGCCATCAGCGGACAGCAAAATGGCTACACCTTC
cdr3_aa: CAISGQQNGYTF

d_call: TRBD2
j_call: TRBJ2-3
v_call: TRBV6-4
clone_size: medium-sized
cdr3_nt: TGTGCCAGCAGTGACTCGACTAGCGGGGGTGTAACGCAGTATTTT
cdr3_aa: CASSDSTSGGVTQYF

d_call: NA
j_call: TRBJ2-1
v_call: TRBV5-4
clone_size: NA
cdr3_nt: TGTGCCAGCAGCTTGTCCCCGGGTAGCGCGTACAATGAGCAGTTCTTC
cdr3_aa: CASSLSPGSAYNEQFF

d_call: NA
j_call: TRBJ2-7
v_call: TRBV6-5
clone_size: NA
cdr3_nt: TGTGCCAGCAGTTACTCGATAGGCAGCTTCCTCTACGAGCAGTACTTC
cdr3_aa: CASSYSIGSFLYEQYF